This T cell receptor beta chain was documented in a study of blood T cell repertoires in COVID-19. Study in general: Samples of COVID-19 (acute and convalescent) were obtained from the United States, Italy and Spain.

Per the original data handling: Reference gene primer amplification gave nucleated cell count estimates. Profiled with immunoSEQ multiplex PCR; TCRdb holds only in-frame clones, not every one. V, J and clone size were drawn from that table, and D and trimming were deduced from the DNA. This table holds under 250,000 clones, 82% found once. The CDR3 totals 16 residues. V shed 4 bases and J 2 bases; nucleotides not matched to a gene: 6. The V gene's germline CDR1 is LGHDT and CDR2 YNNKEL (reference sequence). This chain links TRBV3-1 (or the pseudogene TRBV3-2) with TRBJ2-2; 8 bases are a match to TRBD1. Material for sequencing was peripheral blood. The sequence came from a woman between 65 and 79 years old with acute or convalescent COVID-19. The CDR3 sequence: CASSPRGTGNTGELFF. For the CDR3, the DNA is TGTGCCAGCAGCCCCCGCGGGACAGGAAACACCGGGGAGCTGTTTTTT.